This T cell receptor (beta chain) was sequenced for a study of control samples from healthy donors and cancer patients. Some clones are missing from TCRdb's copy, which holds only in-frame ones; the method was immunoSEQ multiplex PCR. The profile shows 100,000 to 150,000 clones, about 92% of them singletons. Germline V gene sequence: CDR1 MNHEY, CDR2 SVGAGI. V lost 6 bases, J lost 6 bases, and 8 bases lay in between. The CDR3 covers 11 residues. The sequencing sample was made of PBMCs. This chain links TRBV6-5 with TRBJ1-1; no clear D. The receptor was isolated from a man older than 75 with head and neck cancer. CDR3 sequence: CASRTIAEAFF. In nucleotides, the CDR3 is TGTGCCAGCAGGACGATCGCTGAAGCTTTCTTT.